The following is a T cell receptor beta chain sequence with its context. A few counts support this clone. The antigen it recognizes is unknown. No much larger clonotype is one base removed from it; base qualities were not supplied. This entry is derived from a study of CD8+ T cells in alopecia areata (dated by TCRdb to 2017 to 2018). In the study overall: The treated patients took part in an open-label pilot trial in which moderate-to-severe alopecia areata was treated with oral tofacitinib at 5 to 10 mg twice daily. To study T cell clonal expansion in alopecia areata, the researchers applied high-throughput TCRbeta sequencing to both the C3H/HeJ mouse model and human patients. The SALT score, which quantifies the percentage of affected scalp surface area, was used to measure disease severity in treated patients. Tofacitinib-treated patients had biopsies at baseline and at 4 and 24 weeks of treatment, with a later scalp biopsy in several patients. On the human side, TCRbeta sequencing was run on scalp tissue and on sorted CD4+ and CD8+ peripheral blood T cells from healthy controls and from alopecia areata patients with either patchy or totalis/universalis disease. Clonality in the scalp was compared among normal scalp (n=4), patchy alopecia areata scalp (n=8), and alopecia totalis/universalis scalp (n=8). Tofacitinib was administered for 6 to 18 months, and 6 months of follow-up off drug were then conducted to assess delayed response and recurrence. TCRbeta CDR3 regions were amplified by immunoSEQ multiplex PCR using 35 Vbeta forward and 13 Jbeta reverse primers. RNA came from the PAXgene miRNA kit for fixed scalp, the miRNeasy kit for PBMCs, and the RNeasy kit for mouse skin. The study at large found these results: Resident alphabeta T cells in normal human skin are also sequenced, complicating scalp TCR repertoire analysis, unlike mouse skin dominated by gammadelta T cells. Tofacitinib significantly decreased scalp clonality and the number of expanded CD8+ clones among the top 100 scalp clones. The treated cohort was small, with a single nonresponder, so links between baseline CD8+ expansion and response need larger studies. Many expanded lesional clones were found to persist in scalp and blood during tofacitinib treatment, and relapse after treatment cessation may be partly explained by this persistence. Shared TCR sequences between patients were less evident than in mice, which may be partly attributable to HLA diversity in the patient population. Compared with normal scalp, lesional scalp, particularly in alopecia totalis/universalis, had higher clonality and more expanded CD8+ clones, which suggests antigenic drive.

V gives up 2 bases and J gives up 4 bases, and the segment between their germline ends measures 15 bases. The CDR3 runs 16 amino acids, cysteine and phenylalanine included. The read is trimmed to its CDR3 DNA, 48 bases read in frame from base 1. CDR1 is given as MGHRA and CDR2 as YSYEKL, both from the germline V gene. Library method: the immunoSEQ multiplex PCR assay. For TCR sequencing, RNA was extracted from every sample and reverse transcribed into cDNA to serve as template. SuperScript III was used for first-strand cDNA synthesis, primed with a 2:1 mix of oligo-dT and random hexamers. A synthetic immune receptor repertoire was used to assess amplification bias, and residual bias was removed computationally. The authors processed their data as follows. Raw reads were preprocessed to remove errors, and CDR3 was defined according to IMGT conventions as the region from the conserved cysteine to phenylalanine. Clonality was computed as 1 minus the Shannon entropy, with the entropy normalized by log2 of the number of productive unique TCRs. Whether each scalp clone was CD4 or CD8 was inferred by checking scalp TCRbeta sequences against the CD4 and CD8 repertoires from sorted blood. Drawn from immuneACCESS, this table holds only the in-frame rearrangements with V and J called that TCRdb kept. Clones are partly lost; checked studies trace under half to an unresolved V gene and leave the rest unexplained. That table supplies the V and J calls and clone size; D and trimming were determined from the DNA. Across this sample there are 150,000 or so clones, with 45% to 65% seen only once. 15% to 20% of the sample rests with the top ten.

The sample's time point label, in plain terms: about four weeks on oral tofacitinib. This sample's treatment or condition label indicates: oral pan-JAK inhibitor, 5-10 mg twice daily. Lesional scalp punch biopsies and peripheral blood were collected from alopecia areata patients. PBMCs were isolated by density centrifugation and stained for CD3, CD4 and CD8, and CD4+ and CD8+ T cells were sorted on a FACSAria. This sequence originates from a human donor with alopecia areata. This receptor chain uses TRBV4-1 and TRBJ1-5, with a weak D call of TRBD1 (5 bases match). This sample comprised CD8+ T cells sorted from blood, obtained at week 4, from a patient treated with tofacitinib. DNA sequence: TGCGCCAGCAGCCAACTTCGATTAACAGGTAATCAGCCCCAGCATTTT. Its protein product is CASSQLRLTGNQPQHF.